This is a list of T cell receptor beta chains from one sample in a study of T cell changes during pregnancy in multiple sclerosis. The repertoire was sequenced with immunoSEQ multiplex PCR; TCRdb's copy has only in-frame clones and lacks some. The sample shows around 50,000 clones, around 93% of them seen only once. The sequencing here drew on CD8+ T cells from peripheral blood mononuclear cells, taken in the first trimester of pregnancy. Receptors were obtained from a female donor with multiple sclerosis, enrolled in a pregnancy study. Both conserved end residues are part of each CDR3. The D gene is left open where the match is weak. Rows may omit the clone size; those that give it use once, few, many or a size class.

CAISDEKAGQGALRGNTIYF | TGTGCCATCAGTGACGAGAAAGCGGGACAGGGAGCCCTTCGTGGAAACACCATATATTTT | TRBJ1-3 | TRBV10-3 | TRBD1 | -
CASSPRNEQFF | TGTGCCAGCAGCCCCCGCAATGAGCAGTTCTTC | TRBJ2-1 | TRBV11-2 | - | -
CASSLSPRSTQYF | TGTGCCAGCAGTTTATCCCCCCGGAGTACGCAGTATTTT | TRBJ2-3 | TRBV27 | - | -
CASSLMRTSGFYEQYF | TGTGCCAGCAGCCTCATGAGGACTAGCGGTTTCTACGAGCAGTACTTC | TRBJ2-7 | TRBV4-2 | TRBD2 | -
CASSFGPNTGELFF | TGTGCCAGCAGTTTTGGGCCGAACACCGGGGAGCTGTTTTTT | TRBJ2-2 | TRBV27 | - | -
CASSRSSGEIHEQFF | TGTGCCAGTAGTAGATCTAGCGGGGAGATACATGAGCAGTTCTTC | TRBJ2-1 | TRBV19 | TRBD2 | -
CASSEALGAGLGLAGGGEQYF | TGTGCCAGCAGTGAAGCGCTCGGTGCAGGACTCGGACTAGCGGGAGGGGGCGAGCAGTACTTC | TRBJ2-7 | TRBV2 | TRBD2 | -
CASSGYATGWTEAFF | TGTGCCAGCAGCGGCTACGCAACAGGGTGGACTGAAGCTTTCTTT | TRBJ1-1 | TRBV7-9 | - | -
CASSLNRGRSDEQYF | TGTGCCAGCAGCTTGAACAGGGGCCGATCGGACGAGCAGTACTTC | TRBJ2-7 | TRBV5-4 | TRBD1 | -
CASSFGRGTEAFF | TGTGCCAGCAGTTTTGGCAGGGGGACTGAAGCTTTCTTT | TRBJ1-1 | TRBV27 | TRBD1 | -
CASNPEKAGNTGELFF | TGTGCCAGCAATCCGGAAAAGGCAGGCAACACCGGGGAGCTGTTTTTT | TRBJ2-2 | TRBV2 | - | -
CASTLITNLNYGYTF | TGTGCCAGCACCTTGATAACCAACTTAAACTATGGCTACACCTTC | TRBJ1-2 | TRBV7-9 | - | once
CASSIEATGRGEQYF | TGTGCCAGTAGTATAGAGGCGACAGGGCGCGGCGAGCAGTACTTC | TRBJ2-7 | TRBV19 | TRBD1 | -
CASSSARGTGELFF | TGTGCCAGCAGTTCCGCCCGAGGGACCGGGGAGCTGTTTTTT | TRBJ2-2 | TRBV27 | - | -
CASSPAGAYNEQFF | TGTGCCAGTAGTCCAGCGGGAGCCTACAATGAGCAGTTCTTC | TRBJ2-1 | TRBV19 | TRBD2 | -
CASSRGIQTAVGYYGYTF | TGTGCCAGCAGTCGCGGTATCCAGACAGCCGTCGGCTATTATGGCTACACCTTC | TRBJ1-2 | TRBV28 | - | -
CASKAGGGNQPQHF | TGTGCCAGCAAGGCAGGGGGCGGAAATCAGCCCCAGCATTTT | TRBJ1-5 | TRBV27 | TRBD1 | once